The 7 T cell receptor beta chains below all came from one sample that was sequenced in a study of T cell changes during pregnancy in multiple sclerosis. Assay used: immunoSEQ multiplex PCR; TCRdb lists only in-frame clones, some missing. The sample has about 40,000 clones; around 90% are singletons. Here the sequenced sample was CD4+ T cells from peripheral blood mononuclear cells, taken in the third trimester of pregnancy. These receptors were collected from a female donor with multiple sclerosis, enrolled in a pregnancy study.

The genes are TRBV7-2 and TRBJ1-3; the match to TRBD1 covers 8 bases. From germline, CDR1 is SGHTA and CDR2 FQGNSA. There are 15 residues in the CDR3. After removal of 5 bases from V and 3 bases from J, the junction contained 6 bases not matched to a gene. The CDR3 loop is CASSPPGTGGNTIYF. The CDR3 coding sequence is TGTGCCAGCAGCCCGCCCGGGACAGGTGGAAACACCATATATTTT.

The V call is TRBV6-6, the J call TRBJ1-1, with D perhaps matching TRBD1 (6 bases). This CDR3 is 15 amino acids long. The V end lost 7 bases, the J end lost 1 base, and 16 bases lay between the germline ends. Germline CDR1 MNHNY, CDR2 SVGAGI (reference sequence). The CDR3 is CASTTAGAGNTEAFF. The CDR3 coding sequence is TGTGCCAGCACCACGGCGGGGGCCGGGAACACTGAAGCTTTCTTT.

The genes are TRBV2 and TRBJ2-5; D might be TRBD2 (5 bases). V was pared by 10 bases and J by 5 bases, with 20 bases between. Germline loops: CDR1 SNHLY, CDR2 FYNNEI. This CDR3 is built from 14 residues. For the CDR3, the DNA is TGTGCCACCACTACGGGAATTTCGTCGGAGACCCAGTACTTC. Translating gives CATTTGISSETQYF.

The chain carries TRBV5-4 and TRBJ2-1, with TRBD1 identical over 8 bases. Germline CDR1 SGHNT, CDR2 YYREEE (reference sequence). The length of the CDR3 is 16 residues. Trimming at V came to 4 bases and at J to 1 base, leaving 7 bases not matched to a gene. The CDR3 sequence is CASSPDRTGSYNEQFF. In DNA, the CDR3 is TGTGCCAGCAGCCCCGACAGGACAGGGTCCTACAATGAGCAGTTCTTC.

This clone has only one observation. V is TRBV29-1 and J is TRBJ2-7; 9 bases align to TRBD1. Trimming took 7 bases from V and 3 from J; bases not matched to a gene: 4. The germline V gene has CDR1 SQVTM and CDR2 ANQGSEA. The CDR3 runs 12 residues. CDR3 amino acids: CSARGQGYEQYF. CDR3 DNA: TGCAGCGCCAGGGGACAGGGCTACGAGCAGTACTTC.

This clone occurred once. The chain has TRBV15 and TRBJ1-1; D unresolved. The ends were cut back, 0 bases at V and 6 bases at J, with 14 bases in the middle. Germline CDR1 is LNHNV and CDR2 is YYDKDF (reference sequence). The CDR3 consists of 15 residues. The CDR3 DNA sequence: TGTGCCACCAGCAGAGATAGTCCGATAATCGCTGAAGCTTTCTTT. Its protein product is CATSRDSPIIAEAFF.

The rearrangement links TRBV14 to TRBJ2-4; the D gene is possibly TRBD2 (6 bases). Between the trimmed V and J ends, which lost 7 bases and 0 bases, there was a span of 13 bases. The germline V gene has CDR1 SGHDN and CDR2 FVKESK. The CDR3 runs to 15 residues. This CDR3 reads CASTWEEGAKNIQYF. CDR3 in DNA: TGTGCCAGCACCTGGGAGGAGGGAGCCAAAAACATTCAGTACTTC.